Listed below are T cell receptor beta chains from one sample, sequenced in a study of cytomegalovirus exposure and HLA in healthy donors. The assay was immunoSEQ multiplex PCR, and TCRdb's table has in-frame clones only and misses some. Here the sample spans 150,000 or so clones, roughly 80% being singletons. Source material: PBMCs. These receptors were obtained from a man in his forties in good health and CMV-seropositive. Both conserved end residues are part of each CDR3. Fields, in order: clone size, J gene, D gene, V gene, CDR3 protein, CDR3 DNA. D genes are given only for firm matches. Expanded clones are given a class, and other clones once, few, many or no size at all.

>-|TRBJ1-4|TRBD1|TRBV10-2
CASSESGGTGREKLFF
TGCGCCAGCAGTGAGTCGGGAGGGACAGGGAGAGAAAAACTGTTTTTT
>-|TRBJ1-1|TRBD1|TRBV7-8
CASSGMTGTNTEAFF
TGTGCCAGCAGCGGCATGACAGGGACAAACACTGAAGCTTTCTTT
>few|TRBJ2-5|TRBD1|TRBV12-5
CASGPGTVKTQYF
TGTGCTAGTGGTCCGGGGACAGTGAAGACCCAGTACTTC
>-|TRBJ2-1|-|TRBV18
CASSPLAGKEQFF
TGTGCCAGCTCACCGCTTGCAGGGAAGGAGCAGTTCTTC
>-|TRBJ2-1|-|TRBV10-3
CAISEFQRLYNEQFF
TGTGCCATCAGTGAATTCCAGCGGCTTTACAATGAGCAGTTCTTC
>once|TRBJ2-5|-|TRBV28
CASSFDAEIQETQYF
TGTGCCAGCAGTTTTGATGCGGAGATTCAAGAGACCCAGTACTTC
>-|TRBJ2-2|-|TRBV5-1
CASRDDSTNTGELFF
TGCGCCAGCAGAGACGACTCGACGAACACCGGGGAGCTGTTTTTT
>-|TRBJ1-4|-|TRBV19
CASTATGWLNEKLFF
TGTGCCAGTACAGCTACAGGGTGGTTAAATGAAAAACTGTTTTTT
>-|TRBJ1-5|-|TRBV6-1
CASSETGQLNQPQHF
TGTGCCAGCAGTGAAACAGGACAGCTAAATCAGCCCCAGCATTTT
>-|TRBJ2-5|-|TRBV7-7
CVSSLGGRGETQYF
TGTGTCAGCAGCTTAGGGGGGAGGGGTGAGACCCAGTACTTC